One sample yielded the 10 T cell receptor beta chains listed below, sequenced in a study of regulatory and conventional T cells in RAG deficiency. The sorted conventional CD4+ T cells were CD25-low and CD127-high, with genomic DNA sequenced. Libraries were prepared by immunoSEQ multiplex PCR; TCRdb keeps only in-frame clonotypes and omits some of them. The table includes around 30,000 clones, around 96% detected once. The same data also went into a second study, on regulatory T cells. That work contributes: Amplification used 52 TRBV primers and 13 TRBJ primers.

Material: CD25- CD4+ T cells sorted from blood. The receptor set was obtained from a human donor in good health.

The sample holds one count of this clone. This chain connects TRBV18 to TRBJ2-7; tentative D call: TRBD2 (6 bases). Trimming left V 3 bases short and J 0 bases short, with 12 bases between. CDR3 length equals 15 residues. The germline V gene encodes CDR1 KGHSH and CDR2 LQKENI. Here the CDR3 DNA reads TGTGCCAGCTCACCCGCGCAGGGAGGCTCCTACGAGCAGTACTTC. Amino acid sequence: CASSPAQGGSYEQYF.

V and J are TRBV5-1 and TRBJ2-5, with D unclear. Trimming removed 1 base at V and 2 bases at J, with 9 bases between. The CDR3 spans 14 residues. Per germline, CDR1 SGHRS and CDR2 YFSETQ. The CDR3 DNA follows: TGCGCCAGCAGCTTGAGAAGCCAACAAGAGACCCAGTACTTC. Its protein product is CASSLRSQQETQYF.

This clone appeared a few times. This chain's CDR3 is CAISGQGTEAFF. DNA for the CDR3: TGTGCCATCAGTGGACAGGGCACTGAAGCTTTCTTT. The chain couples TRBV10-3 to TRBJ1-1; 7 bases are a match to TRBD1. V was clipped by 4 bases and J by 4 bases; unmatched bases: 0. The CDR3 loop spans 12 amino acids. Germline loops: CDR1 ENHRY, CDR2 SYGVKD.

The rearrangement uses TRBV5-1 and TRBJ2-5, with 7 nucleotides matching TRBD2. Unmatched junction bases numbered 4, after V lost 0 bases and J lost 5 bases. CDR1 SGHRS and CDR2 YFSETQ come from the germline V gene. The CDR3 loop spans 14 amino acids. CDR3 residues: CASSLAGGGETQYF. In DNA, the CDR3 is TGCGCCAGCAGCTTGGCCGGGGGAGGGGAGACCCAGTACTTC.

This chain joins TRBV5-4 and TRBJ2-2, with 14 bases that match TRBD2. This CDR3 has 16 amino acids. Trimming took 3 bases from V and 4 from J; bases not matched to a gene: 2. Looked up from germline, CDR1 is SGHNT and CDR2 is YYREEE (reference sequence). The chain's CDR3 is CASSWGLAGATGELFF. CDR3 DNA: TGTGCCAGCAGCTGGGGACTAGCGGGGGCCACCGGGGAGCTGTTTTTT.

The chain uses TRBV7-6 and TRBJ2-2; D might be TRBD2 (6 bases). Germline CDR1 SGHVS, CDR2 FNYEAQ. Trimming cost V 1 base and J 2 bases, with 11 bases left between them. CDR3 length: 16 residues. This chain's CDR3 is CASSLVQGLNTGELFF. The CDR3 DNA reads TGTGCCAGCAGCTTAGTCCAGGGACTTAACACCGGGGAGCTGTTTTTT.

The chain is built from TRBV4-1 and TRBJ2-1; D is perhaps TRBD2 (6 bases). The V end lost 6 bases, the J end lost 4 bases, and 16 bases lay between the germline ends. Germline V lookup: CDR1 MGHRA, CDR2 YSYEKL. The CDR3 spans 15 residues. CDR3 DNA sequence: TGCGCCAGCAGGCCTCAGGACGGGGGATACAATGAGCAGTTCTTC. It is translated as CASRPQDGGYNEQFF.

The V gene is TRBV5-1, the J gene TRBJ2-1; 7 nucleotides agree with TRBD1. The V gene's germline CDR1 is SGHRS and CDR2 YFSETQ. Losses at the gene ends were 4 bases for V and 9 bases for J; bases not matched to a gene: 7. The CDR3 is 13 residues long. The CDR3 DNA reads TGCGCCAGCAGCCTAGGGACAGCAATTGAGCAGTTCTTC. Its protein is CASSLGTAIEQFF.

This chain uses TRBV7-3 with TRBJ2-1; the D is unclear. V lost 2 bases and J lost 0, with 8 bases in between. Germline-derived CDR1 and CDR2 are SGHTA and FQGTGA. The CDR3 totals 15 residues. In DNA form, the CDR3 reads TGTGCCAGCAGCTTAGCGGCGAGCTCCTACAATGAGCAGTTCTTC. Protein: CASSLAASSYNEQFF.

This rearrangement joins TRBV5-4 to TRBJ1-2; D might be TRBD1 (6 bases). Germline V gives CDR1 SGHNT, CDR2 YYREEE (reference sequence). The CDR3 has 14 residues. V lost 4 bases, J lost 8 bases, and 18 bases lay in between. This CDR3 is CASSTLQGRGGYTF. The CDR3 DNA sequence: TGTGCCAGCAGCACTCTACAGGGCCGGGGAGGCTACACCTTC.